Sequencing of this T cell receptor (beta chain) was carried out in a study of blood T cell repertoires in COVID-19. This CDR3 spans 14 amino acids. The J segment lost 1 base and the V segment lost 7 bases, leaving 6 bases of the junction unmatched. Germline-derived CDR1 and CDR2 are MNHNY and SVGAGI (reference sequence). Assay: immunoSEQ multiplex PCR; the TCRdb copy retains only in-frame clones and omits some. This table holds about 290,000 clones, about nine tenths found once. The sequenced sample was PBMCs or T cells enriched from blood (not recorded which). The receptor's source is a middle-aged woman who had recovered from COVID-19. This rearrangement joins TRBV6-6 to TRBJ1-1; 7 nucleotides match TRBD1. Here the CDR3 DNA reads TGTGCCAGCACCGCCGGGACAGCGAACACTGAAGCTTTCTTT. The encoded protein is CASTAGTANTEAFF.